The 31 T cell receptor beta chains reported below all come from one sample, sequenced in a study of T cell responses to AZD1222 COVID-19 vaccine. The protocol was immunoSEQ multiplex PCR, while the TCRdb copy is restricted to in-frame clones and leaves out a portion. This sample has some 50,000 clones, with approximately 79% found just once. Sample: peripheral blood, taken on day 0 of MenACWY control vaccination. The receptors come from an adult in good health.

The V gene is TRBV27, the J gene TRBJ2-7; 9 bases agree with TRBD1. Germline assignment: CDR1 MNHEY and CDR2 SMNVEV (reference sequence). The CDR3 extends over 15 amino acids. V lost 5 bases to trimming and J lost 6 bases; unmatched junction nucleotides: 11. The CDR3 sequence: CASSPSGQGHREQYV. The CDR3 nucleotides read TGTGCCAGCAGTCCATCGGGACAGGGTCATCGCGAGCAGTACGTC.

V and J are TRBV7-4 and TRBJ1-5, with 9 positions matching TRBD1. CDR3 length: 14 residues. From germline, CDR1 is SGHVT and CDR2 SQSDAQ. V lost 8 bases to trimming and J lost 6 bases; unmatched junction nucleotides: 8. The CDR3 region is CASGSTGGGQPQHF. CDR3 sequence (DNA): TGTGCCAGCGGTAGTACAGGGGGCGGTCAGCCCCAGCATTTT.

The genes are TRBV29-1 and TRBJ2-7, with unresolved D. Looked up from germline, CDR1 is SQVTM and CDR2 is ANQGSEA. V was pared by 7 bases and J by 4 bases, with 5 bases between. This CDR3 has 9 amino acids. CDR3 loop: CSGVYEQYV. The CDR3 coding sequence is TGCAGCGGTGTTTACGAGCAGTACGTC.

This clone was counted once. The chain recombines TRBV2 with TRBJ2-5; 8 bases align to TRBD1. There are 16 residues in the CDR3. The V and J ends lost 1 base and 0 bases, in that order; junction bases with no gene match: 4. Per germline, CDR1 SNHLY and CDR2 FYNNEI. CDR3 region: CASSEGPGGHQETQYF. The CDR3 nucleotides read TGTGCCAGCAGTGAAGGCCCAGGGGGCCACCAAGAGACCCAGTACTTC.

This chain connects TRBV6-5 to TRBJ1-4, with D perhaps TRBD1 (5 bases). Trimming pared 5 bases from V and 8 bases from J, leaving 18 bases between. The CDR3 totals 15 residues. CDR1 and CDR2 from the germline V gene are MNHEY and SVGAGI. CDR3 amino acids: CASSPRGGVREKLFF. As DNA, the CDR3 is TGTGCCAGCAGTCCTCGGGGGGGGGTTAGAGAAAAACTGTTTTTT.

This clone was picked up one time. The gene calls are TRBV2 and TRBJ1-2; 9 nucleotides agree with TRBD1. V shed 6 bases, J shed 7 bases, and the junction held 9 bases outside the gene matches. Germline-derived CDR1 and CDR2 are SNHLY and FYNNEI. CDR3 length equals 14 residues. The CDR3 DNA is TGTGCCAGCAGACAGGGGGCCTATTCGTTTGGCTACACCTTC. As protein: CASRQGAYSFGYTF.

This chain joins TRBV14 and TRBJ1-1, with 8 bases that match TRBD1. CDR3 length: 14 residues. Germline V CDR1 and CDR2: SGHDN, FVKESK. The junction had 8 bases not matched to a gene; V was cut back by 4 bases and J by 7 bases. The CDR3 spells CASSPRAGTGEAFF. CDR3 coding DNA: TGTGCCAGCAGCCCCAGAGCGGGGACAGGTGAAGCTTTCTTT.

V gene TRBV30 combines with J gene TRBJ2-2; D may be TRBD2 (6 bases). This CDR3 comprises 14 residues. The germline V gene encodes CDR1 GTSNPN and CDR2 SVGIG (reference sequence). The germline V and J ends were trimmed by 0 bases and 4 bases, with 9 bases remaining between them. CDR3 bases: TGTGCCTGGAGTGTCGGACTAACCACCGGGGAGCTGTTTTTT. It yields the protein CAWSVGLTTGELFF.

CDR3 bases: TGTGCCTGGGTACTAGCGGGACTGTCCAAGGGACCTGAGACCCAGTACTTC. Translation: CAWVLAGLSKGPETQYF. The V gene is TRBV30, the J gene TRBJ2-5; 10 bases are a match to TRBD2. J lost 5 bases, V lost 5 bases, and 17 bases had no gene match. This CDR3 is 17 amino acids long. Per the germline V gene, CDR1 is GTSNPN and CDR2 is SVGIG (reference sequence).

V gene TRBV5-6 combines with J gene TRBJ1-3; 7 nucleotides line up with TRBD1. The germline CDR1 and CDR2 sequences are SGHDT and YYEEEE. V shed 0 bases and J 2 bases; nucleotides not matched to a gene: 2. The CDR3 loop spans 15 amino acids. The CDR3 loop reads CASSLAGTAGNTIYF. The DNA of the CDR3 is TGTGCCAGCAGCTTGGCGGGGACAGCTGGAAACACCATATATTTT.

The chain combines TRBV19 with TRBJ1-2, with D maybe TRBD1 (5 bases). The CDR3 spans 18 residues. Deletions cut 3 bases from V and 7 bases from J, with 27 bases between. Germline V gives CDR1 LNHDA, CDR2 SQIVND (reference sequence). The CDR3 loop is CASSIPPLAGQGFSGYTF. The CDR3 region has the DNA TGTGCCAGTAGTATCCCGCCCCTGGCAGGGCAAGGTTTTAGTGGCTACACCTTC. The whole variable domain, remainder taken from reference TRBV19 and TRBJ1-2, is DGGITQSPKYLFRKEGQNVTLSCEQNLNHDAMYWYRQDPGQGLRLIYYSQIVNDFQKGDIAEGYSVSREKKESFPLTVTSAQKNPTAFYLCASSIPPLAGQGFSGYTFGSGTRLTVV.

This sequence joins TRBV7-2 and TRBJ2-3; no firm D call. Germline CDR1 reads SGHTA; CDR2 reads FQGNSA. V lost 4 bases and J 6 bases, leaving 5 bases between the germline ends. This CDR3 is built from 11 residues. The CDR3 coding sequence is TGTGCCAGCAGCTGGAAGGATACGCAGTATTTT. This gives the protein CASSWKDTQYF.

J is TRBJ2-1 and V is TRBV7-9; unclear D gene. V lost 4 bases to trimming and J lost 7 bases, with 14 bases between them. CDR3 length equals 14 residues. CDR1 and CDR2 from the germline V gene are SEHNR and FQNEAQ (reference sequence). In nucleotides, the CDR3 is TGTGCCAGCAGCTCCCCGGACCCACCAAATGAGCAGTTCTTC. Amino acid sequence: CASSSPDPPNEQFF.

By sample share, this clone is medium-sized (0.01 to 0.1%). This chain uses TRBV4-2 with TRBJ2-1; unclear D gene. Germline V lookup: CDR1 LGHNA, CDR2 YNFKEQ. This CDR3 has 12 residues. Trimming left V 6 bases short and J 6 bases short, with 9 bases between. DNA for the CDR3: TGTGCCAGCAGAAAGGACGTCAATGAGCAGTTCTTC. Encoded protein: CASRKDVNEQFF.

The rearrangement uses TRBV7-6 and TRBJ2-3; TRBD2 aligns across 8 bases. V lost 2 bases to trimming and J lost 3 bases; unmatched junction nucleotides: 10. This CDR3 has 17 amino acids. The germline V gene has CDR1 SGHVS and CDR2 FNYEAQ. The CDR3 DNA sequence: TGTGCCAGCAGCTTACGGGGGGGCTTAGGAGTAACAGATACGCAGTATTTT. Translation gives CASSLRGGLGVTDTQYF.

The V and J genes are TRBV6-5 and TRBJ1-6; a possible D gene is TRBD1 (5 bases). Germline V gene data show CDR1 as MNHEY and CDR2 as SVGAGI. Trimming took off 2 bases at V and 9 bases at J, with 8 bases between the two ends. CDR3 length equals 13 residues. In DNA, the CDR3 is TGTGCCAGCAGTTACGGAGGGACTTCACCCCTCCACTTT. This translates into CASSYGGTSPLHF.

This clone was counted once. V usage is TRBV14 and J usage is TRBJ2-3, with D hard to call. Germline V gene data show CDR1 as SGHDN and CDR2 as FVKESK. CDR3 size: 15 residues. The V and J ends lost 2 bases and 0 bases respectively, with 9 bases between them. CDR3 in amino acids: CASSQQRLSTDTQYF. CDR3 in DNA: TGTGCCAGCAGCCAACAGCGTCTTAGCACAGATACGCAGTATTTT.

V usage is TRBV2 and J usage is TRBJ1-3; the match to TRBD1 covers 7 bases. In germline, CDR1 is SNHLY, CDR2 FYNNEI. This CDR3 is built from 15 residues. The V and J ends lost 2 bases and 0 bases, in that order; junction bases with no gene match: 1. The CDR3 nucleotides are TGTGCCAGCAGTGAAAGGACAGGCTCTGGAAACACCATATATTTT. Translating it yields CASSERTGSGNTIYF.

The CDR3 reads CASSPVDRGRETQYF. CDR3 nucleotides: TGCGCCAGCAGCCCCGTGGACAGGGGGCGAGAGACCCAGTACTTC. The chain has TRBV5-1 and TRBJ2-5; 11 bases align to TRBD1. Germline loops: CDR1 SGHRS, CDR2 YFSETQ. The CDR3 contains 15 residues. V trimming: 4 bases; J trimming: 4 bases; junction bases outside the gene matches: 6.

The rearrangement uses TRBV12-5 and TRBJ1-2, with D perhaps TRBD1 (5 bases). Per the germline V gene, CDR1 is LGHNT and CDR2 is FRNRAP. V was shortened by 1 base and J by 4 bases, with 10 bases between the two germline ends. The CDR3 runs 14 residues. The CDR3 coding sequence is TGTGCTAGTGGTTTGGAAGGGACCCGCTATGGCTACACCTTC. Its protein is CASGLEGTRYGYTF.

V usage is TRBV25-1 and J usage is TRBJ2-3; no reliable D call. V was trimmed by 2 bases and J by 1 base, leaving 4 bases between them. The CDR3 is 13 residues long. The germline CDR1 and CDR2 sequences are MGHDK and SYGVNS. CDR3 loop: CASSEMGTDTQYF. DNA for the CDR3: TGTGCCAGCAGTGAAATGGGCACAGATACGCAGTATTTT.

The V and J genes are TRBV4-1 and TRBJ2-6, with 10 bases lining up with TRBD1. Losses at the gene ends were 4 bases for V and 2 bases for J; bases not matched to a gene: 2. Germline V lookup: CDR1 MGHRA, CDR2 YSYEKL. The CDR3 is made up of 16 amino acids. In DNA form, the CDR3 reads TGCGCCAGCAGCCGCGGGACAGGGGCTGGGGCCAACGTCCTGACTTTC. Amino acid sequence: CASSRGTGAGANVLTF.

This chain joins TRBV6-1 and TRBJ2-5, with D possibly TRBD2 on 7 matching bases. The CDR3 covers 15 residues. Germline V CDR1 and CDR2: MNHNS, SASEGT. Trimming stripped 3 bases from V and 0 bases from J, with 11 bases between. The CDR3: CASSDLGGHQETQYF. The CDR3 nucleotides read TGTGCCAGCAGTGACCTGGGGGGGCACCAAGAGACCCAGTACTTC.

V and J are TRBV11-2 and TRBJ2-7; D not resolved. Trimming pared 2 bases from V and 4 bases from J, leaving 21 bases between. The V gene's germline CDR1 is SGHAT and CDR2 FQNNGV. The CDR3 length is 17 residues. CDR3 sequence: CASSLPAAAGSLYEQYF. The CDR3 region has the DNA TGTGCCAGCAGCTTACCCGCGGCGGCCGGGTCCCTATACGAGCAGTACTTC.

V is TRBV6-5 and J is TRBJ1-1; no firm D call. The CDR3 extends over 13 amino acids. Germline V gives CDR1 MNHEY, CDR2 SVGAGI. Trimming took 6 bases from V and 5 from J, leaving 13 bases between them. CDR3 sequence (DNA): TGTGCCAGCAGAAGACAAGGGAGGACTGAAGCTTTCTTT. Amino acid sequence: CASRRQGRTEAFF.

There are a few counts of this clone. The V call is TRBV18, the J call TRBJ2-7; D is ambiguous. The length of the CDR3 is 14 residues. V was pared by 3 bases and J by 0 bases, with 9 bases between. Germline V gives CDR1 KGHSH, CDR2 LQKENI. For the CDR3, the DNA is TGTGCCAGCTCACCGGGATTTAGCTCCTACGAGCAGTACTTC. Protein product: CASSPGFSSYEQYF.

This clone was counted a few times. CDR3 loop: CASSQDPPLAVSSYNEQFF. The CDR3 nucleotides read TGCGCCAGCAGCCAAGATCCCCCACTAGCGGTCAGCTCCTACAATGAGCAGTTCTTC. The chain couples TRBV4-1 to TRBJ2-1, with 8 bases lining up with TRBD2. V was clipped by 0 bases and J by 0 bases; unmatched bases: 10. This CDR3 has 19 amino acids. Looked up from germline, CDR1 is MGHRA and CDR2 is YSYEKL.

The chain employs TRBV11-2 and TRBJ1-1; no reliable D call. Germline V gives CDR1 SGHAT, CDR2 FQNNGV. This CDR3 is built from 14 residues. V was cut by 4 bases and J by 4 bases, with 13 bases left in between. CDR3 amino acids: CASSSGLDRTEAFF. CDR3 in DNA: TGTGCCAGCAGCTCTGGGTTGGACCGCACTGAAGCTTTCTTT.

This clone occurred once. The chain has TRBV6-5 and TRBJ1-2, with 10 bases identical to TRBD1. The length of the CDR3 is 14 residues. Germline assignment: CDR1 MNHEY and CDR2 SVGAGI. The ends lost 4 bases at V and 8 bases at J; junction bases unmatched: 7. The DNA for the CDR3 is TGTGCCAGCAGTTCCTCCGGGACAGGGGACGGCTACACCTTC. Translating gives CASSSSGTGDGYTF.

The rearrangement uses TRBV5-1 and TRBJ2-5; possible D gene TRBD1, 5 bases. In germline, CDR1 is SGHRS, CDR2 YFSETQ. The CDR3 sequence is 17 residues long. The V end was cut by 3 bases, the J end by 2 bases, with 20 bases between. CDR3 bases: TGCGCCAGCAGCTCAGATAGTAGGGGTCCACGTCAAGAGACCCAGTACTTC. Translation: CASSSDSRGPRQETQYF.

This chain uses TRBV25-1 with TRBJ1-2; D gene uncertain. This CDR3 spans 11 amino acids. The V gene lost 8 bases and the J gene lost 7 bases, with 11 bases spanning the gap. Germline lookup yields CDR1 MGHDK and CDR2 SYGVNS. The CDR3 reads CASRFFGGYTF. For the CDR3, the DNA is TGTGCCAGCCGTTTCTTTGGTGGCTACACCTTC.